This TCR beta chain was captured in a study of cytomegalovirus exposure and HLA in healthy donors. General study findings and limits: A subsequent analysis found that TCR clusters from the first cohort also tended to co-occur in the roughly 120 validation repertoires, with approximately 95% of cluster scores above 0. Cytomegalovirus association was listed for approximately 160 TCR beta chains.

In the case of this clone: The antigen remains unidentified.

The validation cohort, a group of roughly 120 subjects, included the donors and was separate from the roughly 620-subject first cohort. Assay used: immunoSEQ multiplex PCR; TCRdb lists only in-frame clones, some missing. The sample has fewer than 95,000 clones; roughly 83% are singletons. The CDR3 covers 15 residues. V lost 6 bases, J lost 7 bases, and 15 bases stayed unmatched. In germline, CDR1 is MNHEY, CDR2 SVGAGI. The sequenced sample consisted of PBMCs. This chain joins TRBV6-5 and TRBJ2-7; 7 bases align to TRBD2. The receptor comes from a woman under 30 in good health and CMV-seropositive. The CDR3 bases are TGTGCCAGCAGACCGACTAGCTTTGGTACTGGGGAGCAGTACTTC. It is translated as CASRPTSFGTGEQYF.